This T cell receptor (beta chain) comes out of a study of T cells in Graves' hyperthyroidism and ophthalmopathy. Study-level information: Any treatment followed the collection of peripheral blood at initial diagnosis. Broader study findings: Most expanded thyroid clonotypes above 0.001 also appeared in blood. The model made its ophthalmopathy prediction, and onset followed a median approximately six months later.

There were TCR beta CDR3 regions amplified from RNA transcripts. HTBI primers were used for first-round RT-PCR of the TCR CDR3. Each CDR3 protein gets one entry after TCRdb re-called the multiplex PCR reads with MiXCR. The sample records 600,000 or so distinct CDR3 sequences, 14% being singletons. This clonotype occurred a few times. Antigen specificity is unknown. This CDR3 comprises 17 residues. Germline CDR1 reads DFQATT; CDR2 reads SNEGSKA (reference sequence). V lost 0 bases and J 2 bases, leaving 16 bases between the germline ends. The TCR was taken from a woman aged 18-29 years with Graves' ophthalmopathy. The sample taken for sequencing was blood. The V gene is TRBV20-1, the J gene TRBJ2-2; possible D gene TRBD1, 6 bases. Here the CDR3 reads CSARDNRVGENTGELFF. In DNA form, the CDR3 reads TGCAGTGCTAGAGATAACAGGGTCGGGGAAAACACCGGGGAGCTGTTTTTT.